One sample yielded the 24 T cell receptor beta chains listed below, sequenced in a study of cytomegalovirus exposure and HLA in healthy donors. The primer mix had 60 Vbeta and 13 Jbeta primers. Measured with immunoSEQ multiplex PCR; TCRdb has only the in-frame clones, and not every one. The table has around 160,000 clones, over 60% seen once. The sequencing input was PBMCs. These receptors came from a man aged 45-65 years in good health and CMV-seropositive.

The V and J genes are TRBV9 and TRBJ2-2; possible D gene TRBD2, 7 bases. Germline values: CDR1 SGDLS, CDR2 YYNGEE. This CDR3 is built from 16 residues. The V and J ends lost 1 base and 7 bases respectively, with 17 bases between them. CDR3 nucleotides: TGTGCCAGCAGCGTAAGCGGCGGGGGCCTGGTCGGGGAGCTGTTTTTT. The encoded protein is CASSVSGGGLVGELFF.

This rearrangement joins TRBV2 to TRBJ1-5; unclear D gene. Germline V gives CDR1 SNHLY, CDR2 FYNNEI. The CDR3 sequence is 17 residues long. The V end was cut by 2 bases, the J end by 0 bases, with 14 bases between. The CDR3 spells CASSESRGFNSNQPQHF. DNA of the CDR3: TGTGCCAGCAGTGAATCTCGGGGATTCAATAGCAATCAGCCCCAGCATTTT.

The chain carries TRBV19 and TRBJ1-2; D possibly corresponds to TRBD1 (5 bases). The V gene's germline CDR1 is LNHDA and CDR2 SQIVND (reference sequence). The CDR3 consists of 15 residues. V was trimmed by 7 bases and J by 4 bases, leaving 19 bases between them. The CDR3 DNA reads as TGTGCCAGTACCCCGTCCCTAGGGGCGTCCTATGGCTACACCTTC. Its protein product is CASTPSLGASYGYTF. Full variable domain (rest looked up from reference TRBV19 and TRBJ1-2): DGGITQSPKYLFRKEGQNVTLSCEQNLNHDAMYWYRQDPGQGLRLIYYSQIVNDFQKGDIAEGYSVSREKKESFPLTVTSAQKNPTAFYLCASTPSLGASYGYTFGSGTRLTVV.

This clone appeared a single time. The V gene is TRBV18, the J gene TRBJ1-2, with TRBD1 as a possible D gene (6 bases). V lost 3 bases to trimming and J lost 2 bases, with 7 bases between them. Germline CDR1 reads KGHSH; CDR2 reads LQKENI. There are 13 residues in the CDR3. CDR3 nucleotides: TGTGCCAGCTCACCGGACAGAAACTATGGCTACACCTTC. Translation gives CASSPDRNYGYTF. Full variable domain (remainder filled in from reference TRBV18 and TRBJ1-2): NAGVMQNPRHLVRRRGQEARLRCSPMKGHSHVYWYRQLPEEGLKFMVYLQKENIIDESGMPKERFSAEFPKEGPSILRIQQVVRGDSAAYFCASSPDRNYGYTFGSGTRLTVV.

The gene calls are TRBV19 and TRBJ1-5, with 7 bases lining up with TRBD1. CDR3 length equals 14 residues. Germline V CDR1 and CDR2: LNHDA, SQIVND (reference sequence). V shed 7 bases, J shed 5 bases, and the junction held 8 bases outside the gene matches. The CDR3 spells CASIPTGQHQPQHF. The CDR3 nucleotides read TGTGCCAGTATACCTACGGGACAGCATCAGCCCCAGCATTTT.

The gene calls are TRBV14 and TRBJ2-3; D unclear. Germline V gene data show CDR1 as SGHDN and CDR2 as FVKESK. The CDR3 sequence is 15 residues long. V shed 1 base and J shed 3 bases, with 11 bases lying between them. DNA of the CDR3: TGTGCCAGCAGCCAAGGGCAAATAATAACAGATACGCAGTATTTT. It specifies CASSQGQIITDTQYF.

The gene calls are TRBV11-2 and TRBJ1-3; the D is unclear. The V and J ends lost 6 bases and 0 bases respectively, with 15 bases between them. The length of the CDR3 is 16 residues. Germline CDR1 reads SGHAT; CDR2 reads FQNNGV. The CDR3 bases are TGTGCCAGCAGTATGATGAACATGCTCTCTGGAAACACCATATATTTT. Amino acid sequence: CASSMMNMLSGNTIYF.

The chain uses TRBV4-1 and TRBJ1-5; D is possibly TRBD1 (6 bases). There are 17 residues in the CDR3. CDR1 is MGHRA, CDR2 YSYEKL, per germline. Trimming took 4 bases from V and 2 from J, leaving 18 bases between them. CDR3 bases: TGCGCCAGCAGCCTCAAGAGTCACAGGGACGGCAATCAGCCCCAGCATTTT. Protein: CASSLKSHRDGNQPQHF.

V usage is TRBV7-9 and J usage is TRBJ2-7; 9 bases line up with TRBD2. Trimming at V came to 1 base and at J to 2 bases, leaving 6 bases not matched to a gene. CDR1 SEHNR and CDR2 FQNEAQ come from the germline V gene (reference sequence). This CDR3 spans 16 amino acids. DNA of the CDR3: TGTGCCAGCAGCTTAGTAACGGCTAGCGGGGCCTACGAGCAGTACGTC. This sequence encodes CASSLVTASGAYEQYV.

The chain carries TRBV6-4 and TRBJ1-6; unclear D gene. CDR3 size: 14 residues. CDR1 and CDR2 from the germline V gene are MRHNA and SNTAGT. Trimming removed 3 bases from V and 10 bases from J, with 13 bases in between. CDR3 protein: CASSEFSGSSPLHF. Written as DNA, the CDR3 is TGTGCCAGCAGTGAATTCTCAGGTTCATCACCCCTCCACTTT.

The CDR3 sequence: CASSGAGGYTEAFF. In nucleotides, the CDR3 is TGCGCCAGCAGTGGTGCAGGGGGGTATACTGAAGCTTTCTTT. The chain combines TRBV10-2 with TRBJ1-1; 7 nucleotides agree with TRBD1. V was clipped by 4 bases and J by 5 bases; unmatched bases: 7. This CDR3 spans 14 amino acids. Germline-derived CDR1 and CDR2 are WSHSY and SAAADI.

V is TRBV4-3 and J is TRBJ1-4; 7 bases agree with TRBD1. This CDR3 spans 15 amino acids. Germline V CDR1 and CDR2: LGHNA, YSLEER. V lost 0 bases and J lost 5; bases outside the gene matches: 3. The CDR3 sequence: CASSQDRGINEKLFF. In DNA, the CDR3 is TGCGCCAGCAGCCAAGACAGGGGGATAAATGAAAAACTGTTTTTT.

The table lists this clone with a few counts. The CDR3 loop reads CSARRDRGMFF. CDR3 coding DNA: TGCAGTGCTAGACGCGACAGGGGAATGTTTTTT. The chain joins TRBV20-1 to TRBJ1-4; TRBD1 matches 8 bases. After removal of 2 bases from V and 15 bases from J, the junction contained 5 bases not matched to a gene. The CDR3 spans 11 residues. Germline CDR1 reads DFQATT; CDR2 reads SNEGSKA (reference sequence).

The sample holds a few counts of this clone. The chain employs TRBV28 and TRBJ1-5; D remains ambiguous. CDR1 is MDHEN and CDR2 is SYDVKM in the germline V gene. The V end lost 9 bases, the J end lost 0 bases, and 15 bases lay between the germline ends. This CDR3 comprises 15 residues. The CDR3 bases are TGTGCCAGTTTGAGCTTCTCTTATAGCAATCAGCCCCAGCATTTT. This translates into CASLSFSYSNQPQHF. Combining the CDR3 with reference TRBV28 and TRBJ1-5 gives the whole variable domain DVKVTQSSRYLVKRTGEKVFLECVQDMDHENMFWYRQDPGLGLRLIYFSYDVKMKEKGDIPEGYSVSREKKERFSLILESASTNQTSMYLCASLSFSYSNQPQHFGDGTRLSIL.

The V and J genes are TRBV5-1 and TRBJ1-2; no definite D call. The CDR3 totals 13 residues. Germline V gene lookup returns CDR1 SGHRS and CDR2 YFSETQ. Between the trimmed V and J ends, which lost 3 bases and 6 bases, there was a span of 12 bases. CDR3: CASSSPELNGYTF. The CDR3 DNA sequence: TGCGCCAGCAGCTCACCGGAGCTAAATGGCTACACCTTC. The full variable domain, completed using reference TRBV5-1 and TRBJ1-2, is KAGVTQTPRYLIKTRGQQVTLSCSPISGHRSVSWYQQTPGQGLQFLFEYFSETQRNKGNFPGRFSGRQFSNSRSEMNVSTLELGDSALYLCASSSPELNGYTFGSGTRLTVV.

This clone was counted a few times. The rearrangement joins TRBV4-2 to TRBJ2-3; the match to TRBD2 covers 8 bases. V lost 1 base and J lost 0; bases outside the gene matches: 6. The CDR3 sequence is 17 residues long. The germline V gene has CDR1 LGHNA and CDR2 YNFKEQ. The CDR3 protein is CASSQGRRGVSTDTQYF. The DNA for the CDR3 is TGTGCCAGCAGCCAAGGGAGGCGGGGGGTTAGCACAGATACGCAGTATTTT.

This chain uses TRBV5-6 with TRBJ1-4; 10 positions match TRBD1. The CDR3 totals 16 residues. The germline CDR1 and CDR2 sequences are SGHDT and YYEEEE. V lost 3 bases and J lost 3; bases outside the gene matches: 5. The CDR3 DNA is TGTGCCAGCAGCTCCGGGACAGGGGTTTCTAATGAAAAACTGTTTTTT. This encodes CASSSGTGVSNEKLFF.

The chain combines TRBV27 with TRBJ1-6, with 8 bases lining up with TRBD1. Germline trimming cut 3 bases from V and 3 bases from J; bases unmatched to any gene: 13. This CDR3 has 19 residues. CDR1 is MNHEY, CDR2 SMNVEV, per germline (reference sequence). The CDR3 sequence is CASSFLGQGAPGYNSPLHF. The CDR3 DNA is TGTGCCAGCAGTTTTTTAGGGCAGGGGGCGCCGGGCTATAATTCACCCCTCCACTTT.

This chain uses TRBV10-3 with TRBJ2-1; 8 bases map to TRBD2. V trimming: 0 bases; J trimming: 8 bases; junction bases outside the gene matches: 9. The germline V gene encodes CDR1 ENHRY and CDR2 SYGVKD. This CDR3 is 16 amino acids long. The chain's CDR3 is CAISESGLGLGDEQFF. The DNA for the CDR3 is TGTGCCATCAGTGAGTCGGGACTAGGGTTGGGAGATGAGCAGTTCTTC.

This clone was picked up a small number of times. As DNA, the CDR3 is TGTGCCAGTTCGGACAGGGGCAGCGAGACCCAGTACTTC. Protein: CASSDRGSETQYF. V usage is TRBV19 and J usage is TRBJ2-5, with TRBD1 matching over 9 bases. The V and J ends lost 8 bases and 5 bases, in that order; junction bases with no gene match: 6. There are 13 residues in the CDR3. Germline V gene data show CDR1 as LNHDA and CDR2 as SQIVND (reference sequence).

The chain has TRBV28 and TRBJ1-5, with 12 bases matching TRBD1. The CDR3 covers 18 residues. J gave up 3 bases and V 7 bases, and 13 bases lay outside the gene matches. The V gene's germline CDR1 is MDHEN and CDR2 SYDVKM. The CDR3 is CASKDAGTGGGLNQPQHF. Here the CDR3 DNA reads TGTGCCAGCAAAGATGCCGGGACAGGGGGCGGTCTCAATCAGCCCCAGCATTTT.

This clone was counted once. The chain couples TRBV4-1 to TRBJ1-2; possibly TRBD1 for D (5 bases). The CDR3 spans 15 residues. The V end was cut by 0 bases, the J end by 5 bases, with 13 bases between. Germline-derived CDR1 and CDR2 are MGHRA and YSYEKL. Here the CDR3 DNA reads TGCGCCAGCAGCCAAGATACCCGGCAGGGATATGGCTACACCTTC. Its protein is CASSQDTRQGYGYTF.

V usage is TRBV20-1 and J usage is TRBJ2-7, with D unclear. Trimming removed 2 bases from V and 4 bases from J, with 6 bases in between. From germline, CDR1 is DFQATT and CDR2 SNEGSKA (reference sequence). The CDR3 sequence is 11 residues long. The CDR3 is CSARMQYEQYF. The CDR3 DNA follows: TGCAGTGCTAGAATGCAGTACGAGCAGTACTTC.

The chain recombines TRBV2 with TRBJ2-3; 10 bases map to TRBD1. The CDR3 length is 15 residues. From germline, CDR1 is SNHLY and CDR2 FYNNEI. The V segment lost 5 bases and the J segment 4 bases; nucleotides outside the gene matches: 6. CDR3: CASSWTGGRADTQYF. CDR3 bases: TGTGCCAGCAGTTGGACAGGGGGGAGGGCAGATACGCAGTATTTT.